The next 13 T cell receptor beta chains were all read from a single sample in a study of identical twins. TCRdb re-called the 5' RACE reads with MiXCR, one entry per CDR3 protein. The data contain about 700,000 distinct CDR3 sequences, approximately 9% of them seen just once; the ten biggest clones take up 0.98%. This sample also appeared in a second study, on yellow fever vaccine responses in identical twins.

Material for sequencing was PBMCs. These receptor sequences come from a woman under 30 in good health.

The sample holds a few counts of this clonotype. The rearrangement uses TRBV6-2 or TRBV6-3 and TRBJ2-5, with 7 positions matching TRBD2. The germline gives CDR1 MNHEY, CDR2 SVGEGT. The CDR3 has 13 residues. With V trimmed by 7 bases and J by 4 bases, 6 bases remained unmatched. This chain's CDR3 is CASNGGRRETQYF. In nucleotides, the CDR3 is TGTGCCAGCAACGGGGGGAGACGAGAGACCCAGTACTTC.

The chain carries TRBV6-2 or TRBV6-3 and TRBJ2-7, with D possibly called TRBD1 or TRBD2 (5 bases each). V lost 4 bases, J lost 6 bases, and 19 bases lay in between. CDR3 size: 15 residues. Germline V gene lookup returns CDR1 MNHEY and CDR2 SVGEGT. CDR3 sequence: CASSWDLTQGPEQYF. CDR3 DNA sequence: TGTGCCAGCAGTTGGGACCTTACGCAAGGGCCCGAGCAGTACTTC.

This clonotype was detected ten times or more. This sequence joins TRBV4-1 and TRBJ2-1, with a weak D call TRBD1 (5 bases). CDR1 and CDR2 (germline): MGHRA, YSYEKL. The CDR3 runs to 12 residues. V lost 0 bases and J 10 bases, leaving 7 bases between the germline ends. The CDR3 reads CASSQEGLEQFF. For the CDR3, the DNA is TGCGCCAGCAGCCAAGAGGGGCTCGAGCAGTTCTTC.

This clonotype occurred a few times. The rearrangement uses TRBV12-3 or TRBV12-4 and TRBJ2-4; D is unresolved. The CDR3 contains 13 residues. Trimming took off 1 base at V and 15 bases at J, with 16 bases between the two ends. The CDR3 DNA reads TGTGCCAGCAGTTTAGTTGGTTTCGGGCCGGGGTACTTC. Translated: CASSLVGFGPGYF.

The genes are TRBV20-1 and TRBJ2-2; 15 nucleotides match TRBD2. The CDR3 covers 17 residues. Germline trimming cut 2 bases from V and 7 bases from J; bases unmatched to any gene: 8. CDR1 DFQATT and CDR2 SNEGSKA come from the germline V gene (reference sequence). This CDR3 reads CSARPPRTSGGGGELFF. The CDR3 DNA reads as TGCAGTGCTAGACCTCCCCGGACTAGCGGGGGGGGCGGGGAGCTGTTTTTT.

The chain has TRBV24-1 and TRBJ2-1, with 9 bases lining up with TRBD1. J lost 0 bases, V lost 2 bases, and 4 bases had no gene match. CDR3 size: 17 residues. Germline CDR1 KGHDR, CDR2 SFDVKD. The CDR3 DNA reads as TGTGCCACCAGTGATTCCGGGACAGGGCTCTCCTACAATGAGCAGTTCTTC. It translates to CATSDSGTGLSYNEQFF.

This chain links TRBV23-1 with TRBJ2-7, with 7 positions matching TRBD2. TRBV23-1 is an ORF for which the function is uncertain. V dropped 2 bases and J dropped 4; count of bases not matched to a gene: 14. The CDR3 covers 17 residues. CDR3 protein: CASSQAPGLPNTYEQYF. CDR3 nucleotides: TGCGCCAGCAGTCAAGCCCCGGGACTACCGAATACTTACGAGCAGTACTTC.

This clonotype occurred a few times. CDR3 DNA: TGTGCCAGCAGGATAGCGGGAGTGACAGATACGCAGTATTTT. It is translated as CASRIAGVTDTQYF. The rearrangement links TRBV6-2 or TRBV6-3 to TRBJ2-3; 9 nucleotides line up with TRBD2. Per the germline V gene, CDR1 is MNHEY and CDR2 is SVGEGT. V lost 6 bases to trimming and J lost 3 bases; unmatched junction nucleotides: 4. CDR3 size: 14 residues.

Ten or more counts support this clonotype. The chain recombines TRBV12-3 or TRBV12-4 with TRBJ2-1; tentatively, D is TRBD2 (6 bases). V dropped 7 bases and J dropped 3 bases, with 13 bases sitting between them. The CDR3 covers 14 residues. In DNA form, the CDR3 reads TGTGCCAGCAACCCGGGACTGGACTACAATGAGCAGTTCTTC. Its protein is CASNPGLDYNEQFF.

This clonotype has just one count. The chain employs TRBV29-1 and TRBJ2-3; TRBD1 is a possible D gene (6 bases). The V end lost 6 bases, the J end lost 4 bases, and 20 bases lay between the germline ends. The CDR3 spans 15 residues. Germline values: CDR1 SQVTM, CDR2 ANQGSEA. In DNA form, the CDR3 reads TGCAGCGTCTACAAGGGGGAGTTGATGGCAGATACGCAGTATTTT. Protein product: CSVYKGELMADTQYF.

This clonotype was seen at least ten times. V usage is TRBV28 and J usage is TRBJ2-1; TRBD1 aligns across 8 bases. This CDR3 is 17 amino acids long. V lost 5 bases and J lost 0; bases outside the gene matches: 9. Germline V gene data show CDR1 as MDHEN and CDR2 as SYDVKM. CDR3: CASSGQGRSGSYNEQFF. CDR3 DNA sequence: TGTGCCAGCAGTGGACAGGGCCGTAGTGGCTCCTACAATGAGCAGTTCTTC.

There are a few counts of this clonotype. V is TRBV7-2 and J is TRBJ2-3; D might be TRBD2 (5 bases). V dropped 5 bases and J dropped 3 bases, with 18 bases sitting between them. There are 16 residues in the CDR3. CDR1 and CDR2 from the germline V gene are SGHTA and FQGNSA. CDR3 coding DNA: TGTGCCAGCAGCGCATCTACGGGGAGTGGGACAGATACGCAGTATTTT. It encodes CASSASTGSGTDTQYF.

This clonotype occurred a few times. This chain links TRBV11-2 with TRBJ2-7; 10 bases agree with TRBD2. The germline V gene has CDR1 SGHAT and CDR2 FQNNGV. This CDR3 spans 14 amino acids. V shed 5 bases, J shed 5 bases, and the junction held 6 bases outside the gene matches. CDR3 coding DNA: TGTGCCAGCAGCGCCCTTACTAGCGGGAACGAGCAGTACTTC. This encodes CASSALTSGNEQYF. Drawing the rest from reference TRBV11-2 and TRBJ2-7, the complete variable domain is EAGVAQSPRYKIIEKRQSVAFWCNPISGHATLYWYQQILGQGPKLLIQFQNNGVVDDSQLPKDRFSAERLKGVDSTLKIQPAKLEDSAVYLCASSALTSGNEQYFGPGTRLTVT.